The rows below give T cell receptor beta chains drawn from one sample of a study of neoadjuvant anti-PD-1 for oral cavity cancer. TCRdb's copy holds only in-frame clones and misses some; the assay was immunoSEQ multiplex PCR. The repertoire holds approximately 35,000 clones, with just under 90% as singletons. Material: PBMCs, obtained before nivolumab (anti-PD-1) treatment. Every receptor here comes from a person aged 35-79 years with oral cavity squamous cell carcinoma. CDR3s include the opening cysteine and the closing phenylalanine or tryptophan. D genes are given only for firm matches. Size is stated for part of the rows, as once, few or many counts, or as a class when the clone is expanded.

clone_size,j_call,d_call,v_call,cdr3_aa,cdr3_nt
.,TRBJ2-1,.,TRBV11-2,CASSLDDSSYNEQFF,TGTGCCAGCAGCCTGGACGATAGCTCCTACAATGAGCAGTTCTTC
.,TRBJ2-1,TRBD2,TRBV10-2,CASRLAGGPGEQFF,TGCGCCAGCAGATTAGCGGGGGGACCCGGTGAGCAGTTCTTC
.,TRBJ1-5,.,TRBV7-9,CASSLRVGLEEQPQHF,TGTGCCAGCAGCTTACGGGTAGGCCTCGAGGAACAGCCCCAGCATTTT
once,TRBJ1-1,.,TRBV7-8,CASVWREGTEAFF,TGTGCCAGCGTCTGGAGGGAAGGGACTGAAGCTTTCTTT
.,TRBJ2-3,.,TRBV7-9,CASSHARELHTDTQYF,TGTGCCAGCAGCCATGCACGGGAGCTACACACAGATACGCAGTATTTT
medium-sized,TRBJ1-2,.,TRBV7-8,CASSLRRDGPSNYGYTF,TGTGCCAGCAGCCTTAGAAGGGACGGCCCTTCTAACTATGGCTACACCTTC
.,TRBJ2-7,TRBD2,TRBV4-3,CASSQDFGGAGEQYF,TGCGCCAGCAGCCAAGATTTCGGGGGGGCCGGTGAGCAGTACTTC
.,TRBJ1-4,.,TRBV4-1,CASSQGEGYNEKLFF,TGCGCCAGCAGCCAAGGTGAAGGGTACAATGAAAAACTGTTTTTT
.,TRBJ1-2,.,TRBV6-5,CASRLRGEAGGYTF,TGTGCCAGCAGGCTCCGAGGGGAGGCGGGCGGCTACACCTTC
.,TRBJ2-7,.,TRBV5-1,CASSLEPAADTPQYF,TGCGCCAGCAGCTTGGAGCCGGCAGCTGATACCCCCCAGTACTTC
.,TRBJ1-5,TRBD1,TRBV19,CASRTRHRDSYSNQPQHF,TGTGCCAGTAGGACACGCCACCGGGACAGCTATAGCAATCAGCCCCAGCATTTT
.,TRBJ1-6,.,TRBV27,CASSLSGQYNSPLHF,TGTGCCAGCAGTTTATCGGGGCAGTATAATTCACCCCTCCACTTT
.,TRBJ2-3,.,TRBV7-9,CASSLNTQADTQYF,TGTGCCAGCAGCTTAAACACTCAAGCAGATACGCAGTATTTT
.,TRBJ1-2,.,TRBV28,CASSFTGLLYGYTF,TGTGCCAGCAGTTTTACGGGATTGCTCTATGGCTACACCTTC
.,TRBJ1-2,.,TRBV19,CASSMGGSYGYTF,TGTGCCAGTAGTATGGGAGGGAGCTATGGCTACACCTTC
.,TRBJ1-2,.,TRBV6-1,CASSQTRDGSGYTF,TGTGCCAGCAGTCAAACTAGGGACGGCTCAGGCTACACCTTC
.,TRBJ1-2,.,TRBV27,CASSFSHEGGSYTF,TGTGCCAGCAGTTTCTCCCACGAGGGGGGTAGCTACACCTTC
.,TRBJ1-1,.,TRBV28,CASSSAGSSSTEAFF,TGTGCCAGCAGTTCCGCAGGGTCCTCCAGCACTGAAGCTTTCTTT
.,TRBJ1-1,.,TRBV2,CASMSWQNTEAFF,TGTGCCAGCATGTCATGGCAGAACACTGAAGCTTTCTTT
.,TRBJ2-5,TRBD1,TRBV5-4,CASSTTGAEETQYF,TGTGCCAGCAGCACGACAGGGGCGGAAGAGACCCAGTACTTC
.,TRBJ1-2,.,TRBV30,CAWSALRVGYGYTF,TGTGCCTGGAGTGCCCTCAGGGTTGGGTATGGCTACACCTTC
.,TRBJ2-7,.,TRBV14,CASSQVSSYEQYF,TGTGCCAGCAGCCAAGTTAGCTCCTACGAGCAGTACTTC
.,TRBJ2-5,.,TRBV4-1,CASSSRGQNRETQYF,TGCGCCAGCAGCTCCCGAGGGCAAAACCGAGAGACCCAGTACTTC
.,TRBJ1-1,TRBD1,TRBV6-5,CASRQQGHLNTEAFF,TGTGCCAGCAGACAACAGGGGCACCTGAACACTGAAGCTTTCTTT
.,TRBJ2-1,.,TRBV9,CASSVDSFAGNEQFF,TGTGCCAGCAGCGTAGACTCTTTTGCGGGGAATGAGCAGTTCTTC
.,TRBJ2-7,TRBD1,TRBV27,CASSNLNRDRRAYEQYF,TGTGCCAGCAGTAATCTAAATCGGGACAGAAGGGCCTACGAGCAGTACTTC
once,TRBJ1-2,TRBD1,TRBV9,CASSGGTGEYGYTF,TGTGCCAGCAGCGGTGGGACAGGGGAGTATGGCTACACCTTC
.,TRBJ2-6,TRBD2,TRBV18,CASSRPSGDSGANVLTF,TGTGCCAGCTCACGGCCTAGCGGGGACTCTGGGGCCAACGTCCTGACTTTC
.,TRBJ2-2,TRBD1,TRBV11-3,CASSYWIAGGTGELFF,TGTGCCAGCAGCTATTGGATTGCAGGGGGAACCGGGGAGCTGTTTTTT
.,TRBJ2-5,.,TRBV5-6,CASSSSSRNSHQETQYF,TGTGCCAGCAGCTCGAGTAGTAGGAACAGTCATCAAGAGACCCAGTACTTC
.,TRBJ1-1,.,TRBV7-6,CASSPPAGTEAFF,TGTGCCAGCAGCCCACCGGCCGGCACTGAAGCTTTCTTT
.,TRBJ2-7,.,TRBV2,CASRLTRGPPYEQYF,TGTGCCAGCAGACTAACCCGGGGACCTCCCTACGAGCAGTACTTC